This T cell receptor (beta chain) was recorded in a study of shared clonotypes between healthy human individuals. Study details: There were three CD4 naive, three CD4 memory, two CD8 naive and one CD8 memory plates per donor. Study-level results: Sorted-subset samples were not fully sequenced, rarefaction indicated.

Running of the assay took place at deep level. Assay: immunoSEQ multiplex PCR; the TCRdb copy retains only in-frame clones and omits some. The sample has millions of clones; 85% to 95% are singletons. Nashville, Tennessee was home to all donors, who were Caucasian adults. As concerns this clone: Its antigen is undetermined.

The V end lost 0 bases, the J end lost 2 bases, and 6 bases lay between the germline ends. Germline CDR1 and CDR2: MNHEY and SVGAGI. This CDR3 has 14 amino acids. The chain is built from TRBV6-5 and TRBJ2-3, with D unclear. This sequence originates from a man younger than 30 in good health. Material for sequencing was naive CD4+ T cells sorted from blood. Subset: CD45RA+ positively selected. CDR3 residues: CASSYSAATDTQYF. CDR3 bases: TGTGCCAGCAGTTACTCAGCTGCCACAGATACGCAGTATTTT.